The present TCR beta chain was sequenced within a study of regulatory T cells in long-lasting Graves disease. CDR1 is MDHEN and CDR2 is SYDVKM in the germline V gene. Unmatched junction bases numbered 9, after V lost 8 bases and J lost 9 bases. The CDR3 runs to 13 residues. The time point here: persistent/refractory GD, antithyroid drugs over 5 years with positive TRAb. Following extraction of RNA from PBMCs, that RNA was used to make the TCR library. This clonotype was found many times. The antigen is unknown. To make TCR beta libraries, researchers used iRepertoire HTBI primers and Arm-PCR of CDR3 regions. TCRdb reprocessed the multiplex PCR reads with MiXCR, giving one entry per CDR3 protein. The table lists about 460,000 distinct CDR3 sequences, 20% to 25% of them singletons. Study-wide results and limits: Shared public clonotypes totalled about 2,800 in persistent patients, compared with over 800 in new patients. Patients with persistent disease showed a bias toward TRBV28, TRBJ1-2 and TRBJ2-5.

The sequence came from a female donor with Graves disease. Sequencing was performed on peripheral blood mononuclear cells (PBMCs), taken when the disease was refractory, from a patient treated with antithyroid drugs. This sequence joins TRBV28 and TRBJ2-4; TRBD2 matches 8 bases. CDR3 DNA sequence: TGTGCCAGCCAAGCGGGGGTGTACGGCATTCAGTACTTC. Translating gives CASQAGVYGIQYF.